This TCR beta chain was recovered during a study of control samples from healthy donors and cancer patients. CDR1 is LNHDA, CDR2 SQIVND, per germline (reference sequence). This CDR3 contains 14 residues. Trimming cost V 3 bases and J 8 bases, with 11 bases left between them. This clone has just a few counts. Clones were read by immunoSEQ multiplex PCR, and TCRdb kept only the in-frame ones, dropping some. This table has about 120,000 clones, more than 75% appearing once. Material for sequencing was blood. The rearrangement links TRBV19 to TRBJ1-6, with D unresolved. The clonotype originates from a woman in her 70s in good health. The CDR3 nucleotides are TGTGCCAGTAGTATTTTGGGAGTGGATTCACCCCTCCACTTT. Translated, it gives CASSILGVDSPLHF.